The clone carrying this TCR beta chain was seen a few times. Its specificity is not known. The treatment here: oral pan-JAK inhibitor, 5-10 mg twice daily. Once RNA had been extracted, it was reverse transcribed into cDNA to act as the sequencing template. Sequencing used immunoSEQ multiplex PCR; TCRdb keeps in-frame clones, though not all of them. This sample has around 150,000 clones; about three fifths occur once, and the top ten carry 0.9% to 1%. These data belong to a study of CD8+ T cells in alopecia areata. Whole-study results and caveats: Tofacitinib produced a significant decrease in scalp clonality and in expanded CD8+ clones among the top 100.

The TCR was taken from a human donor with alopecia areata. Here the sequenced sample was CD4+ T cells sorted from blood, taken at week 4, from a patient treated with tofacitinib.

CDR3 residues: CASSPLPGQPGVGSYEQYF. In nucleotides, the CDR3 is TGTGCCAGCTCACCGCTCCCCGGACAGCCCGGGGTGGGCTCCTACGAGCAGTACTTC. The rearrangement uses TRBV18 and TRBJ2-7; D might be TRBD1 (6 bases). The germline CDR1 and CDR2 sequences are KGHSH and LQKENI. The CDR3 is 19 amino acids. Trimming took 3 bases from V and 0 from J, leaving 24 bases between them. The variable domain in full, with the rest retrieved from reference TRBV18 and TRBJ2-7, is NAGVMQNPRHLVRRRGQEARLRCSPMKGHSHVYWYRQLPEEGLKFMVYLQKENIIDESGMPKERFSAEFPKEGPSILRIQQVVRGDSAAYFCASSPLPGQPGVGSYEQYFGPGTRLTVT.